The present entry profiles one T cell receptor beta chain with its context. Its antigen is undetermined. This specimen comes from a study of lymphopenia after photon versus proton radiotherapy. General study findings and limits: In patients who died, overall survival fell as post-nadir TCR diversity dropped more. Under photons, naive T cells and diversity fell while effector/memory populations rose. After the lymphocyte nadir, photon-treated repertoires showed oligoclonal expansion, especially of CD8+ Temra cells.

Measured with immunoSEQ multiplex PCR; TCRdb has only the in-frame clones, and not every one. Of some 27,000 clones listed, 80% to 90% are singletons. V lost 2 bases and J lost 4, with 15 bases in between. The germline CDR1 and CDR2 sequences are ENHRY and SYGVKD. The length of the CDR3 is 16 residues. The clonotype was recovered from a man between 50 and 59 years old with gastric cancer. The chain combines TRBV10-3 with TRBJ1-5, with D tentatively TRBD1 (5 bases). The sequencing used peripheral blood, collected from a patient treated with photon-based radiotherapy. The chain's CDR3 is CAISEVRGSGNQPQHF. The CDR3 DNA reads as TGTGCCATCAGTGAGGTTCGGGGGTCCGGAAATCAGCCCCAGCATTTT.